This T cell receptor beta chain was captured by sequencing in a study of tumor-infiltrating lymphocytes in glioblastoma multiforme. Study results and limitations: Detected clone frequencies may not reflect cell counts, being RNA-based. The T cells in this sample were not sorted into functional subsets. Just one glioblastoma patient contributed to the TCR-mutation comparison.

Multiple V-beta primers and a C-beta primer amplified TCRB from RNA. These TCRB libraries lack any described unique molecular identifiers. TCRdb reanalysed the multiplex PCR reads using MiXCR and keeps one entry per CDR3 protein. The sample has approximately 12,000 distinct CDR3 sequences, approximately 70% seen once. This clonotype was detected many times. Antigen unknown. This CDR3 has 15 residues. Germline values: CDR1 SGHAT, CDR2 FQNNGV. The V end lost 5 bases, the J end lost 3 bases, and 17 bases lay between the germline ends. The source of this sequence is a male donor with glioblastoma. Material: brain tumor tissue. The chain combines TRBV11-2 with TRBJ2-7, with D possibly being TRBD1 (6 bases). CDR3 nucleotides: TGTGCCAGCAGCACTCTCCCGGGACACATCTACGAGCAGTACTTC. Encoded protein: CASSTLPGHIYEQYF.